This TCR beta chain was identified in a study of shared clonotypes between healthy human individuals (dated by TCRdb to about 2020). Some background on the complete study: A couple of women and a few men aged 18 to 49 years were included in the cohort. For each donor, three plates each were used for CD4 naive and CD4 memory, two plates were used for CD8 naive, and one plate was used for CD8 memory. To estimate repertoire size and how much clonotypes are shared between individuals, the study performed deep sequencing of blood TCR repertoires from roughly five healthy adults. To increase sequencing depth and limit assay-specific biases, TCR repertoire library preparation and sequencing were carried out by different laboratories using diverse techniques. Leukapheresis yielded between about 0.94 and 8.9 billion PBMCs per donor. Overall study results and their limits: Compared with non-shared clonotypes, the clonotypes found in all four sorted-subset donors had higher generation probabilities. Even with the large sequencing depth, rarefaction of the sorted-subset datasets indicated that sequencing was incomplete. Estimated clonotype richness was generally larger for naive than for memory subsets. Across a few donors, roughly 5% of naive CD4, around 3.5% of naive CD8, about 2.3% of memory CD4, and approximately 0.42% of memory CD8 clonotypes were shared. Because the study included only a small number of donors, the genetic and exposure-history diversity represented was limited. Sampling was restricted to blood, and TCR repertoires in tissue are likely to differ from TCR repertoires in blood. Pairwise subsampling indicated that sequencing depth was expected to affect the degree of clonotype sharing among donors.

The V and J ends are trimmed by 7 bases and 4 bases, leaving 17 bases between them. The CDR3 runs 14 residues from the cysteine to the phenylalanine. The DNA shown is the 42-base CDR3, in frame from base 1. The germline V gene supplies CDR1 SGHRS and CDR2 YFSETQ. To note about this clone: No cognate antigen has been identified for it. Base qualities are not recorded, but no much larger clone differs from it by a single base.

The donors were healthy, HIV-negative adults with no recently reported acute infections or vaccinations. Every donor was a Caucasian adult living in Nashville, Tennessee, USA. Magnetic negative selection was used to enrich CD4+ T cells, after which naive cells were positively selected on CD45RA and the negative fraction became the memory subset. After blood collection by leukapheresis, PBMCs were isolated using Ficoll-Histopaque density gradient centrifugation and then cryopreserved in the vapor phase of liquid nitrogen. Purity and quantity of every magnetically sorted T cell population were checked by analytical flow cytometry. Each sorted fraction had its genomic DNA isolated and then quantified by UV absorbance on a Nanodrop 2000c. Using the deep immunoSEQ assay, multiplex PCR amplified TCR CDR3 regions from genomic DNA. For each cell subset, the extracted genomic DNA was distributed evenly across all wells of several immunoSEQ 96-well plates, and each plate served as one replicate. For sorted subsets, each replicate PCR was loaded with 200 ng genomic DNA, equivalent to 30,000 or so T cell genomes. Purified libraries were quantified with a Qubit 3.0 fluorometer, sized on a Bioanalyzer 2100, and re-quantified with the KAPA Library Quantification kit. Each immunoSEQ 96-well plate was sequenced on its own single-read 150-cycle Illumina NextSeq 550 flow cell. The original methods were these. The immunoSEQ output contained only junctional sequences without quality scores, so filtering could not match that applied to full-length reads. To assign V/J genes and CDR3, sequences were annotated using PyIR, a Python wrapper for IgBLAST v1.9, with IMGT germline references. Reads were removed for weak V/J assignments (E-value above 1e-6), missing CDR3, stop codons, out-of-frame junctions, or ambiguous translated residues. V3J clonotypes were defined by identical inferred V gene, J gene, and CDR3 amino acid sequence. The percentage overlap between two repertoires was calculated by dividing the number of shared unique clonotypes by the size of the smaller repertoire. Repertoire richness was assessed with RTK rarefaction, the Chao1 estimator, and Recon v2.1 estimates of unobserved clonotypes. Generation probabilities for all TCRbeta clonotypes obtained by the gDNA method from a handful of donors were computed using OLGA. TCRdb took over this immuneACCESS table, retaining in-frame rearrangements with V and J assigned. Such tables are incomplete; in checked studies, under half of the missing clones stem from an unresolved V gene, and the remainder is unexplained. That table gives V, J and clone size, and the DNA gave D and trimming. The sample table shows 2 million to 2.5 million clones, and 85% to 95% are seen once. The ten largest clones capture about 0.41% of the sample.

The TCR sequence derives from a man between 18 and 35 years old in good health. Some clones in this sample may be carry-over from other donors' samples. Material: naive CD4+ T cells from PBMCs. Interpreted using the paper, the cell subset or site label stands for: CD45RA+ positively selected. The sequence joins TRBV5-1 to TRBJ1-1, with TRBD1 perhaps the D gene, on 6 matching bases. The CDR3 has the sequence CASRPQGTVTEAFF. The DNA reads as follows: TGCGCCAGCCGACCCCAGGGGACGGTCACTGAAGCTTTCTTT.